This passage covers 21 T cell receptor beta chains from one sample sequenced in a study of T-cell memory formation after mild COVID-19. TCRdb processed the 5' RACE reads anew with MiXCR; each CDR3 protein has one entry. The sample contains about 49,000 distinct CDR3 sequences, under 7.5% of which appear only once. Sequenced sample: PBMCs or a T cell subset sorted from them (not recorded which). The receptors here all came from a man between 18 and 29 years old who had mild COVID-19 (a few samples of this study predate the infection). Cell type and time point are not known.

The sample holds a few counts of this clonotype. The genes are TRBV13 and TRBJ2-3, with 8 bases lining up with TRBD2. The CDR3 runs 18 residues. Germline V lookup: CDR1 PRHDT, CDR2 FYEKMQ (reference sequence). Trimming at V came to 5 bases and at J to 0 bases, leaving 13 bases not matched to a gene. The CDR3 protein is CASSQTLSGGRSTDTQYF. The DNA of the CDR3 is TGTGCCAGCAGCCAAACCCTCAGCGGGGGCCGTAGCACAGATACGCAGTATTTT.

This clonotype was counted many times. V gene TRBV29-1 combines with J gene TRBJ2-1, with 11 bases matching TRBD2. This CDR3 spans 15 amino acids. J lost 8 bases, V lost 3 bases, and 9 bases had no gene match. Germline V gene data show CDR1 as SQVTM and CDR2 as ANQGSEA. CDR3 sequence reads: CSVELASGGRDEQFF. CDR3 DNA: TGCAGCGTTGAGTTGGCTAGCGGGGGGCGGGATGAGCAGTTCTTC.

Only a few counts were recorded for this clonotype. The chain has TRBV20-1 and TRBJ2-3; D gene ambiguous. Per germline, CDR1 DFQATT and CDR2 SNEGSKA (reference sequence). The CDR3 is 13 amino acids. V was pared by 1 base and J by 3 bases, with 8 bases between. In DNA form, the CDR3 reads TGCAGTGCTAGAGGTGTGGGGACAGATACGCAGTATTTT. As protein: CSARGVGTDTQYF.

The rearrangement uses TRBV7-2 and TRBJ2-5; either TRBD1 or TRBD2 may fit D (5 bases each). The CDR3 covers 12 residues. Germline CDR1 is SGHTA and CDR2 is FQGNSA. Trimming removed 1 base from V and 7 bases from J, with 7 bases in between. The CDR3 DNA reads as TGTGCCAGCAGCTTAGGGGGGACGACCCAGTACTTC. This sequence encodes CASSLGGTTQYF.

This clonotype was seen a handful of times. V gene TRBV18 combines with J gene TRBJ2-1, with 11 bases lining up with TRBD2. Trimming cost V 3 bases and J 2 bases; bases outside gene matches: 0. This CDR3 has 15 residues. Germline V gene sequence: CDR1 KGHSH, CDR2 LQKENI. CDR3 bases: TGTGCCAGCTCACCTAGCGGGGGGGCCTACAATGAGCAGTTCTTC. Amino acid sequence: CASSPSGGAYNEQFF.

Ten or more counts support this clonotype. DNA of the CDR3: TGCGCCAGCAGCCTTAGTCGGAACACTGAAGCTTTCTTT. It codes for CASSLSRNTEAFF. The chain combines TRBV5-1 with TRBJ1-1; D gene unclear. Trimming cost V 4 bases and J 1 base, with 8 bases left between them. The V gene's germline CDR1 is SGHRS and CDR2 YFSETQ. The CDR3 sequence is 13 residues long.

This clonotype came up a few times. This chain joins TRBV2 and TRBJ2-1; D may be TRBD1 (7 bases). The germline V gene encodes CDR1 SNHLY and CDR2 FYNNEI. The CDR3 has 16 amino acids. Between the trimmed V and J ends, which lost 10 bases and 2 bases, there was a span of 21 bases. Here the CDR3 DNA reads TGTGCCATTCAGGGGGGTAGCGCGGCTACCTACAATGAGCAGTTCTTC. It encodes CAIQGGSAATYNEQFF. The full variable domain, its missing parts supplied by reference TRBV2 and TRBJ2-1, is EPEVTQTPSHQVTQMGQEVILRCVPISNHLYFYWYRQILGQKVEFLVSFYNNEISEKSEIFDDQFSVERPDGSNFTLKIRSTKLEDSAMYFCAIQGGSAATYNEQFFGPGTRLTVL.

The table lists this clonotype with many counts. J is TRBJ2-4 and V is TRBV19; D call uncertain. CDR1 and CDR2 (germline): LNHDA, SQIVND (reference sequence). The CDR3 contains 15 residues. V lost 6 bases and J 5 bases, leaving 17 bases between the germline ends. CDR3 in amino acids: CASSRGGVSENIQYF. Here the CDR3 DNA reads TGTGCCAGTAGCCGAGGTGGGGTATCGGAAAACATTCAGTACTTC.

This clonotype has at least ten counts. V usage is TRBV7-9 and J usage is TRBJ2-2; D possibly corresponds to TRBD2 (5 bases). The CDR3 consists of 12 residues. Per germline, CDR1 SEHNR and CDR2 FQNEAQ (reference sequence). Trimming removed 8 bases at V and 5 bases at J, with 9 bases between. The CDR3 protein is CASWTGTGELFF. The CDR3 nucleotides are TGTGCCAGCTGGACGGGGACCGGGGAGCTGTTTTTT. Together with reference TRBV7-9 and TRBJ2-2, the CDR3 gives the full variable domain: DTGVSQNPRHKITKRGQNVTFRCDPISEHNRLYWYRQTLGQGPEFLTYFQNEAQLEKSRLLSDRFSAERPKGSFSTLEIQRTEQGDSAMYLCASWTGTGELFFGEGSRLTVL.

The genes are TRBV5-1 and TRBJ2-2; 9 bases agree with TRBD2. Germline trimming cut 0 bases from V and 6 bases from J; bases unmatched to any gene: 6. Per the germline V gene, CDR1 is SGHRS and CDR2 is YFSETQ. CDR3 length equals 16 residues. The CDR3: CASSLASSGAAGELFF. For the CDR3, the DNA is TGCGCCAGCAGCTTGGCCTCTAGCGGGGCCGCCGGGGAGCTGTTTTTT.

This clonotype was recorded many times. This chain uses TRBV7-2 with TRBJ1-1, with D tentatively TRBD1 (5 bases). The CDR3 sequence is 16 residues long. Germline V gene lookup returns CDR1 SGHTA and CDR2 FQGNSA. V gave up 5 bases and J gave up 3 bases, with 19 bases separating them. The CDR3 DNA reads as TGTGCCAGCAGCCTCGAGGGGCGCGGGATCGACACTGAAGCTTTCTTT. This codes for CASSLEGRGIDTEAFF.

This chain joins TRBV4-1 and TRBJ1-5; tentatively, D is TRBD1 (6 bases). The CDR3 extends over 16 amino acids. The ends were cut back, 0 bases at V and 4 bases at J, with 13 bases in the middle. CDR1 is MGHRA and CDR2 is YSYEKL in the germline V gene. CDR3 residues: CASSQDRGAGNQPQHF. The CDR3, as DNA: TGCGCCAGCAGCCAAGATCGGGGGGCTGGTAATCAGCCCCAGCATTTT.

A few counts support this clonotype. The chain has TRBV5-1 and TRBJ1-2, with 10 positions matching TRBD1. Germline CDR1 SGHRS, CDR2 YFSETQ. The CDR3 contains 15 residues. Unmatched junction bases numbered 5, after V lost 2 bases and J lost 4 bases. This CDR3 is CASSFGDRGPYGYTF. The CDR3 coding sequence is TGCGCCAGCAGCTTCGGGGACAGGGGACCCTATGGCTACACCTTC.

This clonotype was counted only a few times. This chain links TRBV6-5 with TRBJ1-4; 9 nucleotides line up with TRBD1. The V and J ends lost 11 bases and 6 bases, in that order; junction bases with no gene match: 10. This CDR3 has 14 residues. Germline CDR1 MNHEY, CDR2 SVGAGI. The CDR3 loop is CADRSQGAYEKLFF. CDR3 bases: TGTGCCGACCGATCACAGGGGGCCTATGAAAAACTGTTTTTT.

This clonotype was found many times. This chain uses TRBV5-1 with TRBJ2-1; 13 positions agree with TRBD2. The CDR3 contains 16 residues. Germline-derived CDR1 and CDR2 are SGHRS and YFSETQ. Trimming at V came to 4 bases and at J to 9 bases, leaving 10 bases not matched to a gene. The DNA for the CDR3 is TGCGCCAGCAGCGCAGCCGGGACTAGCGGGGCAGGTGAGCAGTTCTTC. It encodes CASSAAGTSGAGEQFF.

The chain couples TRBV7-9 to TRBJ1-2; D might be TRBD1 (6 bases). Trimming took off 2 bases at V and 2 bases at J, with 9 bases between the two ends. The CDR3 extends over 14 amino acids. Germline-derived CDR1 and CDR2 are SEHNR and FQNEAQ (reference sequence). CDR3 in DNA: TGTGCCAGCAGCTTATCCCAGGGGAACTATGGCTACACCTTC. This translates into CASSLSQGNYGYTF.

As to this clonotype: Mismatch with germline at one junction end may stem from a read error. V and J are TRBV25-1 and TRBJ1-4; D gene ambiguous. This CDR3 spans 14 amino acids. Germline CDR1 and CDR2: MGHDK and SYGVNS. The CDR3, as DNA: TGTGCCAGCAGTGCGACGAGGACTAGTGAAAAACTGTTTTTT. Translating it yields CASSATRTSEKLFF. Variable domain in full (rest from reference TRBV25-1 and TRBJ1-4): EADIYQTPRYLVIGTGKKITLECSQTMGHDKMYWYQQDPGMELHLIHYSYGVNSTEKGDLSSESTVSRIRTEHFPLTLESARPSHTSQYLCASSATRTSEKLFFGSGTQLSVL.

J is TRBJ2-1 and V is TRBV5-1, with D possibly TRBD2 on 7 matching bases. V lost 4 bases, J lost 7 bases, and 18 bases lay in between. The germline V gene has CDR1 SGHRS and CDR2 YFSETQ. CDR3 length: 15 residues. The CDR3 bases are TGCGCCAGCAGCCCCCAAGGGGGGGCCTCAAATGAGCAGTTCTTC. Its translation: CASSPQGGASNEQFF.

In this sample, this clonotype turned up many times. The J gene is TRBJ2-1, the V gene TRBV7-9, with D unclear. The CDR3 contains 13 residues. CDR1 SEHNR and CDR2 FQNEAQ come from the germline V gene (reference sequence). V was pared by 5 bases and J by 11 bases, with 16 bases between. Here the CDR3 reads CASSRGRQPKQFF. The DNA of the CDR3 is TGTGCCAGCAGCCGAGGAAGACAACCCAAGCAGTTCTTC.

This clonotype was found many times. This chain connects TRBV7-7 to TRBJ2-3; TRBD1 matches at 7 bases. The CDR3 contains 15 residues. The V gene's germline CDR1 is SSHAT and CDR2 FNYEAQ (reference sequence). With 5 bases clipped from V and 0 bases from J, the junction kept 5 bases outside the gene matches. CDR3 region: CASSPTGFSTDTQYF. Here the CDR3 DNA reads TGTGCCAGCAGCCCGACAGGGTTCAGCACAGATACGCAGTATTTT.

This clonotype was seen a few times. The CDR3 DNA reads TGCAGCGGTTATGCCGGGGGGGAAGAGACCCAGTACTTC. Protein: CSGYAGGEETQYF. J is TRBJ2-5 and V is TRBV29-1; 8 positions agree with TRBD2. V lost 7 bases, J lost 3 bases, and 7 bases stayed unmatched. The V gene's germline CDR1 is SQVTM and CDR2 ANQGSEA. CDR3 length: 13 amino acids. Together with reference TRBV29-1 and TRBJ2-5, the CDR3 gives the full variable domain: SAVISQKPSRDICQRGTSLTIQCQVDSQVTMMFWYRQQPGQSLTLIATANQGSEATYESGFVIDKFPISRPNLTFSTLTVSNMSPEDSSIYLCSGYAGGEETQYFGPGTRLLVL.